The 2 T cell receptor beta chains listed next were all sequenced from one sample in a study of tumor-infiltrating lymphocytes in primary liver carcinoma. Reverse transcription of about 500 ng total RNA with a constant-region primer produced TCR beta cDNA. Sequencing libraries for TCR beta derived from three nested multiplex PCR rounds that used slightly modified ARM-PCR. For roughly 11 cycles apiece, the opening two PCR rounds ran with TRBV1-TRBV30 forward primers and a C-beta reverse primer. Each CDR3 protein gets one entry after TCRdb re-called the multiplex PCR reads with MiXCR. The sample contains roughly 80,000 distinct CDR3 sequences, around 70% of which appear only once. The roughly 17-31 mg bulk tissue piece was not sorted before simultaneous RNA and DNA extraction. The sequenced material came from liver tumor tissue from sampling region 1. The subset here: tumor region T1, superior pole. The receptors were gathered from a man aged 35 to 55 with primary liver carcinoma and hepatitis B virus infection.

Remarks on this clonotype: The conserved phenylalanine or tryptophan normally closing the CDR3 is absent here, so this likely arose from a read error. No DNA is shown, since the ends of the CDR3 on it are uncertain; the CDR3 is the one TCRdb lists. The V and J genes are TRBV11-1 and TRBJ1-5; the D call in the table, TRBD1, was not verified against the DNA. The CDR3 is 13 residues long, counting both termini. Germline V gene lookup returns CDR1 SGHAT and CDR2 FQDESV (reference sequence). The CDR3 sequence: CASSSGPDLPKHS.

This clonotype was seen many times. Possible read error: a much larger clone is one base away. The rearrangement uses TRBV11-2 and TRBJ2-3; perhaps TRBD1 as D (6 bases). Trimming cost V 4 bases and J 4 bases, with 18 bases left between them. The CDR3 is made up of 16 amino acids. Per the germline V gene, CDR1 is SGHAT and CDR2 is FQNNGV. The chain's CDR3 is CASSYVGVRGPDTQYF. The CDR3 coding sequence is TGTGCCAGCAGCTACGTCGGAGTCAGGGGACCAGATACGCAGTATTTT.